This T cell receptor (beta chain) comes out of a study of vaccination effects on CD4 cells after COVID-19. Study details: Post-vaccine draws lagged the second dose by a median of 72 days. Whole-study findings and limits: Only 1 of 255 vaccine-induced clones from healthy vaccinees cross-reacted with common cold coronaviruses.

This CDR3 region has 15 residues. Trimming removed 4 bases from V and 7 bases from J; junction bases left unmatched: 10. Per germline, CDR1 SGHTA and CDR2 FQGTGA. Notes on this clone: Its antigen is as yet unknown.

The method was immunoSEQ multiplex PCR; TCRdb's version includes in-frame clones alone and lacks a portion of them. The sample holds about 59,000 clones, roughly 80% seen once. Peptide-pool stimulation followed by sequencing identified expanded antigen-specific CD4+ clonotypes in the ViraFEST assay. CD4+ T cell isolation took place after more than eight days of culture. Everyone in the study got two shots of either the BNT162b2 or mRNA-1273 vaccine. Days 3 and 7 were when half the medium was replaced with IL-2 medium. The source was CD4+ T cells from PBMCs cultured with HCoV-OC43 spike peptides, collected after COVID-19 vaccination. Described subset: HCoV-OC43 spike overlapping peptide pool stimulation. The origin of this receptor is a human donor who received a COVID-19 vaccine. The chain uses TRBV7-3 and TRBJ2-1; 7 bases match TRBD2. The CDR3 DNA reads TGTGCCAGCAGCTATTCTAGCGGACCCCAGAATGAGCAGTTCTTC. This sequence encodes CASSYSSGPQNEQFF.